This T cell receptor (beta chain) is from a study of T cell responses to AZD1222 COVID-19 vaccine. From germline, CDR1 is SGHTA and CDR2 FQGNSA. The CDR3 has 15 residues. Between the trimmed V and J ends, which lost 7 bases and 5 bases, there was a span of 18 bases. Produced via immunoSEQ multiplex PCR; TCRdb's table is partial and in-frame only. Of 130,000 to 150,000 clones listed, more than 75% are singletons. The receptor was derived from an adult in good health. This chain links TRBV7-2 with TRBJ2-1, with D possibly matching TRBD2 (6 bases). This specimen was peripheral blood, taken on day 0 of AZD1222 vaccination. CDR3 in DNA: TGTGCCAGCAAAACCTCGGGACTGCGCGACAATGAGCAGTTCTTC. Translated: CASKTSGLRDNEQFF.